The clone carrying this T cell receptor (beta chain) turned up a few times. No antigen is known for it. Germline CDR1 is MNHEY and CDR2 is SMNVEV (reference sequence). There are 14 residues in the CDR3. V dropped 0 bases and J dropped 7 bases, with 13 bases sitting between them. The TCR beta cDNA libraries carried unique molecular identifiers. TCRdb recomputed calls from the PCR reads with MiXCR, one row per CDR3 protein. The profile shows about 770,000 distinct CDR3 sequences, under 60% of them singletons. These data belong to a study of post-analysis software for immune sequencing data. Study-wide results and caveats: Multiple sclerosis patients had significantly lower normalized Chao1 diversity than controls. By F measure, samples from a shared preparation batch strongly co-clustered. Five TRBV segments, including TRBV5-6, TRBV5-1 and TRBV20-1, were more frequent in patients than controls.

The sequencing sample was made of blood. V is TRBV27 and J is TRBJ2-7; no firm D call. The receptor was isolated from a girl aged 5-17 years with multiple sclerosis. The CDR3 DNA sequence: TGTGCCAGCAGTTTATCTTCCGGGCTAGGGGAGCAGTACTTC. Its translation is CASSLSSGLGEQYF.